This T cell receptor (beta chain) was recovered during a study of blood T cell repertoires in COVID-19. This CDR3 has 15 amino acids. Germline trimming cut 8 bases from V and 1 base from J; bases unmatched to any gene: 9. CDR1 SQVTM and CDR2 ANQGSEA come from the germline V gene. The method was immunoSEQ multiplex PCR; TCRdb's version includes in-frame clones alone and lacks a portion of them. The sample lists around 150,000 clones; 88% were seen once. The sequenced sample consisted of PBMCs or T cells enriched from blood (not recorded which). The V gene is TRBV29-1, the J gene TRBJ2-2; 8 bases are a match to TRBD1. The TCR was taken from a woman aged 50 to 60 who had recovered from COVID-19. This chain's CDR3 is CSSSGQGENTGELFF. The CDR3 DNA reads TGCAGCTCTTCTGGACAGGGTGAGAACACCGGGGAGCTGTTTTTT.